This TCR beta chain comes out of a study of blood T cell repertoires in COVID-19. Study overall: From T cells, B-cell-depleted T cells, or PBMCs came the material, which was cDNA or gDNA.

The CDR3 runs 14 residues. Trimming took off 5 bases at V and 1 base at J, with 9 bases between the two ends. Germline CDR1 is MNHNS and CDR2 is SASEGT. In the authors' workflow: Amplification of reference gene primers was used by the study to estimate nucleated cell counts. Profiled with immunoSEQ multiplex PCR; TCRdb holds only in-frame clones, not every one. Clone size and V and J calls were adopted from that table, with D and trimming inferred from the DNA. The table lists roughly 79,000 clones, about 91% of them singletons. The receptor comes from a woman aged 45-59 years with acute or convalescent COVID-19. Sequences were obtained from peripheral blood. This chain uses TRBV6-1 with TRBJ1-5, with D uncertain. As DNA, the CDR3 is TGTGCCAGCAGTTTAGCTGCGAGCAATCAGCCCCAGCATTTT. Amino acids: CASSLAASNQPQHF.